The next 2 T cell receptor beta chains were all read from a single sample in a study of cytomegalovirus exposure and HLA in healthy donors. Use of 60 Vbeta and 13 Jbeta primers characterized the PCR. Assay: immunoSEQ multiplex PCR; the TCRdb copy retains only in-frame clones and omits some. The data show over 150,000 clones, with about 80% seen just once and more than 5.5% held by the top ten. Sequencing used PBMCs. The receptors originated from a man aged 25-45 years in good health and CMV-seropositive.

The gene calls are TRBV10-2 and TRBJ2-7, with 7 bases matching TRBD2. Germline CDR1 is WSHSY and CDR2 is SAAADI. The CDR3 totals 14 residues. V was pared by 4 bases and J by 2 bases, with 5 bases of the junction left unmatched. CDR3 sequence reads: CASSVSSGPYEQYF. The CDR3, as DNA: TGCGCCAGCAGTGTGTCTAGCGGCCCCTACGAGCAGTACTTC.

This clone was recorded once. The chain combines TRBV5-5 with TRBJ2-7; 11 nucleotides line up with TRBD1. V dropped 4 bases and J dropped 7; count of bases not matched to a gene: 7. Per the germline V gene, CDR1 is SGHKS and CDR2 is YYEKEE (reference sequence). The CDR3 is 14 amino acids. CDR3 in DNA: TGTGCCAGCAGCGACGGACAGGGGGCGAGTGAGCAGTACTTC. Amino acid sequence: CASSDGQGASEQYF.